This T cell receptor beta chain was sequenced during a study of siplizumab effects on memory and regulatory T cells. On this clone: The antigen remains unidentified.

Trimming took 4 bases from V and 7 from J; bases not matched to a gene: 4. Per germline, CDR1 SGHDT and CDR2 YYEEEE. The CDR3 length is 13 residues. Only in-frame clones appear in the TCRdb table, and some are missing; sequencing was by immunoSEQ multiplex PCR. Of 100,000 or so clones listed, 90% to 95% were seen once; the top ten hold approximately 0.61%. General study results and limits: Apparently key alloresponse contributors, naive T cells also seemed more diverse than memory cells.

The TCR comes from a human donor in good health. The rearrangement joins TRBV5-6 to TRBJ2-2, with 7 bases fitting TRBD1. Sequenced input: Tregs sorted from blood. CDR3: CASSGRGIGELFF. The CDR3 DNA follows: TGTGCCAGCAGCGGCAGGGGGATCGGGGAGCTGTTTTTT.